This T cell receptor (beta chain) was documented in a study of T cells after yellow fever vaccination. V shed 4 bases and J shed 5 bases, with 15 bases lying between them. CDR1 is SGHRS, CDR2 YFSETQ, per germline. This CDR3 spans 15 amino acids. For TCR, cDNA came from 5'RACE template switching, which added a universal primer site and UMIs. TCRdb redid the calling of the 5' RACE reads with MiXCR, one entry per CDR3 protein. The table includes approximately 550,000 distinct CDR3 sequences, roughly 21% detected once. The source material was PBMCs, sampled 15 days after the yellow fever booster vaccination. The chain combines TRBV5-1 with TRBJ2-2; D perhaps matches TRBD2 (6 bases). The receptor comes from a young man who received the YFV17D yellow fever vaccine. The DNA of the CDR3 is TGCGCCAGCAGCCCGTCGGGAGTAGGGACCGGGGAGCTGTTTTTT. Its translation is CASSPSGVGTGELFF.